This TCR beta chain was documented in a study of T cell repertoires in cytomegalovirus infection. Study-wide context: Both CMV infection and a matching HLA type were indicated by public TCR beta signatures. Findings and caveats of the study: Carriers of CMV and the relevant HLA type were discriminated by public TCR beta frequency. HLA-C-restricted CMV-specific TCR beta clonotypes prevailed in the ex vivo response.

The CDR3 spans 14 residues. Trimming removed 6 bases at V and 8 bases at J, with 17 bases between. Germline CDR1 and CDR2: MNHEY and SVGEGT. This clonotype was recorded many times. Its specificity is not known. TCRdb reprocessed the reads with MiXCR, giving one entry per CDR3 protein. The repertoire holds almost 300,000 distinct CDR3 sequences, approximately 8.9% seen once, with around 2.5% in the top ten. V gene TRBV6-2 or TRBV6-3 combines with J gene TRBJ2-1, with D perhaps TRBD2 (6 bases). The sample taken for sequencing was PBMCs. This receptor was identified in a human donor in good health (CMV status not recorded). Some clones in this sample may be carry-over from other donors' samples. The CDR3 loop is CASSRDWGLDEQFF. CDR3 sequence (DNA): TGTGCCAGCAGCCGGGACTGGGGATTGGATGAGCAGTTCTTC.